This T cell receptor (beta chain) was documented in a study of cytomegalovirus exposure and HLA in healthy donors. About the research overall: Inside one of the first data releases sat around 86 million unique TCRs taken from HLA-typed donors.

Study conclusions and caveats: The study designated about 180 TCR beta chains cytomegalovirus-associated.

Concerning this clone itself: The antigen remains undetermined.

CDR3 length: 16 residues. Germline V CDR1 and CDR2: SEHNR, FQNEAQ (reference sequence). Trimming shortened V by 0 bases and J by 0 bases, and 6 bases separated the two germline ends. Use of 60 Vbeta and 13 Jbeta primers characterized the PCR. Some clones are missing from TCRdb's copy, which holds only in-frame ones; the method was immunoSEQ multiplex PCR. The sample includes about 190,000 clones, roughly 82% seen only once; the top ten take about 2.6%. This sequence joins TRBV7-9 and TRBJ2-6; D is unclear. The receptor's source is a woman in her forties or fifties in good health and CMV-seropositive. Sequenced input: PBMCs. The CDR3 sequence is CASSLARSSGANVLTF. In nucleotides, the CDR3 is TGTGCCAGCAGCTTAGCCCGCAGCTCTGGGGCCAACGTCCTGACTTTC.